This T cell receptor beta chain was identified during a study of identical twins. A note on this clonotype: Its antigen is still unknown.

Findings and caveats of the study: Monozygotic twin pairs showed more out-of-frame TCR alpha sharing than models estimated. For cord blood, abundant beta clonotypes had fewer insertions, unlike memory repertoires, which showed none. Beta out-of-frame sequences displayed a weaker excess of sharing between twins.

CDR1 and CDR2 from the germline V gene are SEHNR and FQNEAQ (reference sequence). CDR3 size: 15 residues. V was cut by 3 bases and J by 3 bases, with 14 bases left in between. Carrying unique molecular identifiers, the cDNA also gained a universal primer site through template switching. Each CDR3 protein is one row after TCRdb ran MiXCR on the 5' RACE reads. This table has approximately 280,000 distinct CDR3 sequences, more than 6.5% appearing once. The same specimen was also included in a second study, on yellow fever vaccine responses in identical twins.

The chain is built from TRBV7-9 and TRBJ1-2; D remains ambiguous. The sample was memory (CD45RO+) T cells sorted from blood. This TCR was recovered from a woman between 18 and 29 years old in good health. In DNA, the CDR3 is TGTGCCAGCAGCTTGGCCGGGTGGGGTGACTATGGCTACACCTTC. It is translated as CASSLAGWGDYGYTF.